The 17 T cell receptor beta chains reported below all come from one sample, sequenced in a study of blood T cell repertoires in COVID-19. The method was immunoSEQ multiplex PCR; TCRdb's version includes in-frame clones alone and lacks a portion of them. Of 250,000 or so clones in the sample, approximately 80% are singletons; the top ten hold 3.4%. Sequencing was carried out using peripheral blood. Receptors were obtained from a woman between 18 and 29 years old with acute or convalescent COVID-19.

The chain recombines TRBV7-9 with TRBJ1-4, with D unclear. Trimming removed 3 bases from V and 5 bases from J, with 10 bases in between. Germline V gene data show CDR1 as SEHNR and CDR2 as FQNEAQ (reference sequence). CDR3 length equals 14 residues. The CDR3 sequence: CASSFGEINEKLFF. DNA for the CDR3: TGTGCCAGCAGCTTTGGAGAAATCAATGAAAAACTGTTTTTT.

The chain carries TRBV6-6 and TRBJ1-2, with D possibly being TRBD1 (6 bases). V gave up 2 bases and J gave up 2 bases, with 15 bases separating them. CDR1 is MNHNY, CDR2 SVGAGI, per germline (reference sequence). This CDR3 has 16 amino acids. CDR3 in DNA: TGTGCCAGCAGTTACCTAAATCGACAGGCGAACTATGGCTACACCTTC. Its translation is CASSYLNRQANYGYTF.

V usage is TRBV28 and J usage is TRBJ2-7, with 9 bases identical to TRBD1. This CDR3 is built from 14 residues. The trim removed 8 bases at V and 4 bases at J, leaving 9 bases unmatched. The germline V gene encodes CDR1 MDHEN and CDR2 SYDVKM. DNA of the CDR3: TGTGCCAGCCGACAACAGGGGGCGGCATACGAGCAGTACTTC. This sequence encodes CASRQQGAAYEQYF.

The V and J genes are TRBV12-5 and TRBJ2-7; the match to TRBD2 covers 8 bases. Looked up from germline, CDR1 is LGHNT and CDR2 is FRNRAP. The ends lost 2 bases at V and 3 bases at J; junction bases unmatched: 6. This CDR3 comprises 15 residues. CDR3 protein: CASGLPPGLGYEQYF. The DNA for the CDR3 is TGTGCTAGTGGTTTGCCACCGGGACTAGGCTACGAGCAGTACTTC. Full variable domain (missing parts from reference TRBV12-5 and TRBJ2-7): DARVTQTPRHKVTEMGQEVTMRCQPILGHNTVFWYRQTMMQGLELLAYFRNRAPLDDSGMPKDRFSAEMPDATLATLKIQPSEPRDSAVYFCASGLPPGLGYEQYFGPGTRLTVT.

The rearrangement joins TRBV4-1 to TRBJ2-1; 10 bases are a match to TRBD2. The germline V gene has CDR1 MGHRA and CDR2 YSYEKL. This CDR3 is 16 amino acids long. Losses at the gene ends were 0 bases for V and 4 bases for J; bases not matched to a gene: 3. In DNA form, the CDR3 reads TGCGCCAGCAGCCAAGATCCTAGCGGGAGATACAATGAGCAGTTCTTC. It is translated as CASSQDPSGRYNEQFF.

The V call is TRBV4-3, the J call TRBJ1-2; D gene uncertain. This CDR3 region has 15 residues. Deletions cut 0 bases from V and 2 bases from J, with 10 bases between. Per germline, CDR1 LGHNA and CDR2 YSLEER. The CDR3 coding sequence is TGCGCCAGCAGCCAAGATTACAGTAAAAACTATGGCTACACCTTC. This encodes CASSQDYSKNYGYTF.

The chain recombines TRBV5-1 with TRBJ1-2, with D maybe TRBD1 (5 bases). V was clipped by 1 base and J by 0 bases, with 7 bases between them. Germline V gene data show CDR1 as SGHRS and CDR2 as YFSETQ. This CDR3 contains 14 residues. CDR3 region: CASSLTGANYGYTF. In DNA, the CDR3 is TGCGCCAGCAGCTTGACAGGAGCTAACTATGGCTACACCTTC.

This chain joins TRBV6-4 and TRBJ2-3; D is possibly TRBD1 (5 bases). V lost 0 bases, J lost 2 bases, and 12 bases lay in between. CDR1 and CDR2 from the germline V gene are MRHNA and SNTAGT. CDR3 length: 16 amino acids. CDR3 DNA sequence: TGTGCCAGCAGTGACTCTACGGTAGGGGACACAGATACGCAGTATTTT. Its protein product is CASSDSTVGDTDTQYF.

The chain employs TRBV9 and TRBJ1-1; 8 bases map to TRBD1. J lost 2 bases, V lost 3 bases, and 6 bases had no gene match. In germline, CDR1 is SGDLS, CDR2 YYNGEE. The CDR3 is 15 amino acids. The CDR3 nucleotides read TGTGCCAGCAGCGCGGGCGCAGGGGGCAACACTGAAGCTTTCTTT. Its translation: CASSAGAGGNTEAFF. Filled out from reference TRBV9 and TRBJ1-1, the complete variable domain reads DSGVTQTPKHLITATGQRVTLRCSPRSGDLSVYWYQQSLDQGLQFLIQYYNGEERAKGNILERFSAQQFPDLHSELNLSSLELGDSALYFCASSAGAGGNTEAFFGQGTRLTVV.

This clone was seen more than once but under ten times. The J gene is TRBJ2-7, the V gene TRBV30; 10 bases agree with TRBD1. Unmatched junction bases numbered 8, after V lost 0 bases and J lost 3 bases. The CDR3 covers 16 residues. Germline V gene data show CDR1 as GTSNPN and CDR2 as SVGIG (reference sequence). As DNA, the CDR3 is TGTGCCTGGAGTGTACCTGGGACAGGGGCTTTCTACGAGCAGTACTTC. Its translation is CAWSVPGTGAFYEQYF.

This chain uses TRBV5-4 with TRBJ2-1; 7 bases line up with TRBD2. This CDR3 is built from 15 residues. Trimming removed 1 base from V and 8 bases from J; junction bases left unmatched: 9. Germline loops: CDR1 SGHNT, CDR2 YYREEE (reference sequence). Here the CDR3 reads CASSLLTSAADEQFF. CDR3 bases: TGTGCCAGCAGCTTGCTCACTAGCGCGGCCGATGAGCAGTTCTTC.

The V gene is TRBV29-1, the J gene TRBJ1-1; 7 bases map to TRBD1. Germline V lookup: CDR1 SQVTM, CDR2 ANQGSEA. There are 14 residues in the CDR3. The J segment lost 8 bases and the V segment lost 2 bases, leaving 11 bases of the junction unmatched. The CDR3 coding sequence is TGCAGCGTTGAATGGGCCGCCGACAGGGCCGAAGCTTTCTTT. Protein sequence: CSVEWAADRAEAFF.

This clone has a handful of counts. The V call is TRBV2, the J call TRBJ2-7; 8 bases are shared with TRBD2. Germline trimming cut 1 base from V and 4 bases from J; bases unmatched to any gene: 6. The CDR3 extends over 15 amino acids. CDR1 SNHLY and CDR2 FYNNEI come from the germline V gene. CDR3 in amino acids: CASSEVKREWYEQYF. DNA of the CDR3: TGTGCCAGCAGTGAAGTCAAGCGGGAGTGGTACGAGCAGTACTTC.

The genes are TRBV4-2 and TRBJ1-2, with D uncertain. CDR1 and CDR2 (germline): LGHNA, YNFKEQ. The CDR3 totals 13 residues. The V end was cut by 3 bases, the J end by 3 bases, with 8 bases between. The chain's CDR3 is CASSHYRDYGYTF. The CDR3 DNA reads TGTGCCAGCAGCCATTATCGCGACTATGGCTACACCTTC.

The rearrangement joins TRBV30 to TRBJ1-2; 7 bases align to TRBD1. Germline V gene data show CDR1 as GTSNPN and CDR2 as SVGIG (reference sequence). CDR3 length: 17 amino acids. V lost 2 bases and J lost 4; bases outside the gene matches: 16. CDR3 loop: CAWSPKNMGQFLYGYTF. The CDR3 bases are TGTGCCTGGAGTCCCAAAAATATGGGACAGTTCCTCTATGGCTACACCTTC.

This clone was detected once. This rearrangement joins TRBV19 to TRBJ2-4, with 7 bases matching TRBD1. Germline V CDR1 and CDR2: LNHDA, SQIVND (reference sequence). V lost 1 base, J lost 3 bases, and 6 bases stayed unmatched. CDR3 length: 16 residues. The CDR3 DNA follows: TGTGCCAGTAGTATAGGAAGGGGGCAGGGCAAAAACATTCAGTACTTC. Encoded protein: CASSIGRGQGKNIQYF.

The CDR3 is CASNIASNTGELFF. The CDR3 DNA reads as TGCGCCAGCAATATAGCGTCGAACACCGGGGAGCTGTTTTTT. This chain connects TRBV5-1 to TRBJ2-2; D is possibly TRBD2 (5 bases). Germline CDR1 and CDR2: SGHRS and YFSETQ. V was trimmed by 6 bases and J by 0 bases, leaving 9 bases between them. The CDR3 contains 14 residues.